This is a list of T cell receptor beta chains from one sample in a study of T cell changes during pregnancy in multiple sclerosis. Only in-frame clones appear in the TCRdb table, and some are missing; sequencing was by immunoSEQ multiplex PCR. This sample yields 35,000 to 40,000 clones, of which around 90% are seen a single time; more than 0.95% belongs to the top ten. This specimen was CD4+ T cells from peripheral blood mononuclear cells, taken before pregnancy. Receptors originate from a female donor with multiple sclerosis, enrolled in a pregnancy study. CDR3s include the opening cysteine and the closing phenylalanine or tryptophan. The D gene is left open where the match is weak. Clone sizes are given selectively: once, few, many, or a class where the clone is expanded.

v_call	clone_size	j_call	d_call	cdr3_aa	cdr3_nt
TRBV4-1	NA	TRBJ1-4	TRBD1	CASSVQQGENEKLFF	TGCGCCAGCAGCGTTCAACAGGGGGAAAATGAAAAACTGTTTTTT
TRBV30	NA	TRBJ1-5	NA	CAWSSDRNQPQHF	TGTGCCTGGAGTTCCGACAGGAATCAGCCCCAGCATTTT
TRBV7-9	NA	TRBJ1-1	TRBD1	CAGRGGPDTEAFF	TGTGCCGGCCGAGGGGGCCCGGATACTGAAGCTTTCTTT
TRBV28	NA	TRBJ1-1	NA	CASSLEIQGNTEAFF	TGTGCCAGCAGTTTAGAAATTCAGGGAAACACTGAAGCTTTCTTT
TRBV6-6	NA	TRBJ2-2	NA	CASSYPGAGTGELFF	TGTGCCAGCAGTTACCCGGGAGCAGGTACCGGGGAGCTGTTTTTT
TRBV7-2	NA	TRBJ2-7	TRBD2	CASSPGTSGRASAYEQYF	TGTGCCAGCAGCCCAGGGACTAGCGGGAGAGCCTCGGCCTACGAGCAGTACTTC
TRBV7-9	NA	TRBJ2-2	TRBD2	CASSSPGTSGPMSARELFF	TGTGCCAGCAGCTCCCCCGGGACTAGCGGGCCCATGAGCGCCCGGGAGCTGTTTTTT
TRBV7-2	NA	TRBJ2-3	NA	CASTQGQGTDTQYF	TGTGCCAGCACCCAGGGGCAGGGCACAGATACGCAGTATTTT
TRBV4-1	NA	TRBJ1-1	TRBD1	CASSPGQTRMNTEAFF	TGCGCCAGCAGCCCGGGACAGACACGAATGAACACTGAAGCTTTCTTT
TRBV28	NA	TRBJ2-1	TRBD2	CASSSRLAGPIFNEQFF	TGTGCCAGCAGTTCCCGACTAGCGGGACCCATATTCAATGAGCAGTTCTTC
TRBV27	few	TRBJ1-4	NA	CASSFQQGTNEKLFF	TGTGCCAGCAGTTTCCAACAGGGAACTAATGAAAAACTGTTTTTT
TRBV19	NA	TRBJ2-2	TRBD2	CAGRTSGDTGELFF	TGTGCCGGCCGGACTAGCGGGGACACCGGGGAGCTGTTTTTT
TRBV2	NA	TRBJ2-7	NA	CASSGVEVSYEQYF	TGTGCCAGCAGTGGTGTGGAGGTGTCCTACGAGCAGTACTTC
TRBV11-2	medium-sized	TRBJ2-7	NA	CASSLQGFFYEQYF	TGTGCCAGCAGCTTACAGGGATTTTTCTACGAGCAGTACTTC
TRBV28	NA	TRBJ2-2	NA	CASSLEGRPGELFF	TGTGCCAGCAGTTTAGAGGGCAGACCCGGGGAGCTGTTTTTT
TRBV19	NA	TRBJ1-5	NA	CASSRYGGSSNQPQHF	TGTGCCAGTAGCAGATATGGGGGGAGCAGCAATCAGCCCCAGCATTTT
TRBV11-3	once	TRBJ2-7	TRBD2	CASSLDGGGSYEQYF	TGTGCCAGCAGCTTAGATGGGGGGGGCTCCTACGAGCAGTACTTC
TRBV4-2	few	TRBJ2-7	TRBD1	CASSQAWAGRTGADEQYF	TGTGCCAGCAGCCAAGCCTGGGCGGGGAGGACAGGGGCCGACGAGCAGTACTTC
TRBV7-3	NA	TRBJ2-6	NA	CASSFYGANVLTF	TGTGCCAGCAGCTTCTACGGGGCCAACGTCCTGACTTTC
TRBV29-1	NA	TRBJ1-4	TRBD1	CSAGGQGVEKLFF	TGCAGCGCCGGGGGACAGGGTGTTGAAAAACTGTTTTTT
TRBV4-3	NA	TRBJ2-7	TRBD2	CASSQGLGGSYYEQYF	TGCGCCAGCAGCCAAGGATTAGGCGGGAGTTACTACGAGCAGTACTTC
TRBV7-2	NA	TRBJ1-1	TRBD1	CASSSGGENTEAFF	TGTGCCAGCAGCTCAGGGGGCGAGAACACTGAAGCTTTCTTT
TRBV4-1	NA	TRBJ2-5	TRBD2	CASSLAGIETQYF	TGCGCCAGCAGCCTAGCGGGAATAGAGACCCAGTACTTC
TRBV13	NA	TRBJ2-1	NA	CASSLDENEQFF	TGTGCCAGCAGCTTAGACGAGAATGAGCAGTTCTTC
TRBV10-3	NA	TRBJ2-2	TRBD2	CAISGGTSGRAGELFF	TGTGCCATCAGTGGAGGTACTAGCGGGAGGGCCGGGGAGCTGTTTTTT
TRBV11-2	NA	TRBJ2-3	NA	CASSFTGSGTDTQYF	TGTGCCAGCAGCTTTACAGGGTCGGGCACAGATACGCAGTATTTT
TRBV7-2	NA	TRBJ2-5	TRBD2	CASSRNLAGGEETQYF	TGTGCCAGCAGCCGAAATTTAGCGGGAGGTGAAGAGACCCAGTACTTC
TRBV29-1	NA	TRBJ2-5	TRBD1	CSGTGQGYGETQYF	TGCAGCGGAACGGGACAGGGCTACGGAGAGACCCAGTACTTC
TRBV18	NA	TRBJ1-2	TRBD1	CASSPGQSVYGYTF	TGTGCCAGCTCACCGGGACAGTCGGTATATGGCTACACCTTC
TRBV28	NA	TRBJ2-7	NA	CASSPTRLIYEQYF	TGTGCCAGCAGTCCCACTCGACTTATCTACGAGCAGTACTTC
TRBV5-4	once	TRBJ2-5	NA	CASSSGGTNQETQYF	TGTGCCAGCAGCTCCGGCGGGACCAATCAAGAGACCCAGTACTTC
TRBV6-4	NA	TRBJ2-7	TRBD1	CASSTLGGSDEQYF	TGTGCCAGCAGTACTCTAGGGGGCTCGGACGAGCAGTACTTC
TRBV6-6	NA	TRBJ1-1	NA	CASSYILEAEAFF	TGTGCCAGCAGTTATATTCTGGAGGCTGAAGCTTTCTTT
TRBV11-2	NA	TRBJ2-1	TRBD2	CASSLVGTSGRSEQFF	TGTGCCAGCAGCTTAGTGGGGACTAGCGGGAGAAGTGAGCAGTTCTTC
TRBV13	NA	TRBJ2-7	TRBD2	CASSSGLAGGYEQYF	TGTGCCAGCAGCTCTGGACTAGCGGGAGGGTACGAGCAGTACTTC
TRBV30	NA	TRBJ2-3	NA	CAWKEDTQYF	TGTGCCTGGAAGGAGGATACGCAGTATTTT
TRBV9	NA	TRBJ2-6	TRBD1	CASTSGTGGSGANVLTF	TGTGCCAGCACCTCCGGGACAGGGGGGTCTGGGGCCAACGTCCTGACTTTC
TRBV6-1	NA	TRBJ2-7	NA	CASSEWAGPYEQYF	TGTGCCAGCAGTGAATGGGCGGGACCCTACGAGCAGTACTTC
TRBV27	NA	TRBJ2-7	NA	CASSLSSASFHEQYF	TGTGCCAGCAGTTTATCGTCCGCTAGTTTCCACGAGCAGTACTTC
TRBV11-3	NA	TRBJ2-1	NA	CASSLVSPGESDEQFF	TGTGCCAGCAGCTTAGTTTCTCCGGGGGAGTCGGATGAGCAGTTCTTC
TRBV6-5	NA	TRBJ2-3	NA	CASSRGGTDTQYF	TGTGCCAGCTCCAGGGGCGGCACAGATACGCAGTATTTT
TRBV30	NA	TRBJ2-7	NA	CAWSVENYEQYF	TGTGCCTGGAGTGTCGAGAACTACGAGCAGTACTTC